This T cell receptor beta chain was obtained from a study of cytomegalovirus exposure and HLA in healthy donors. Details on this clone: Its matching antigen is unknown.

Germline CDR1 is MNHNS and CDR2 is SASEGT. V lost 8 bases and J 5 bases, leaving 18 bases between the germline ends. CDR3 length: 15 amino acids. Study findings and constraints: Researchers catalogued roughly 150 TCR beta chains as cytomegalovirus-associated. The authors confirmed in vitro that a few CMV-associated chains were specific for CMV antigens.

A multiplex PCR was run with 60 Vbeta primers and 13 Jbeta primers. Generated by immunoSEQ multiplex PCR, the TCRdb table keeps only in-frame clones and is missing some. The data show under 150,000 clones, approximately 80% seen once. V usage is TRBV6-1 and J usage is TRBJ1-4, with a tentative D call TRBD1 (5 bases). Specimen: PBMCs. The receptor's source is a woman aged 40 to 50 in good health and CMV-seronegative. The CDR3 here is CASQLGGRINEKLFF. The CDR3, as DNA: TGTGCCAGCCAGCTGGGGGGTAGGATAAATGAAAAACTGTTTTTT.